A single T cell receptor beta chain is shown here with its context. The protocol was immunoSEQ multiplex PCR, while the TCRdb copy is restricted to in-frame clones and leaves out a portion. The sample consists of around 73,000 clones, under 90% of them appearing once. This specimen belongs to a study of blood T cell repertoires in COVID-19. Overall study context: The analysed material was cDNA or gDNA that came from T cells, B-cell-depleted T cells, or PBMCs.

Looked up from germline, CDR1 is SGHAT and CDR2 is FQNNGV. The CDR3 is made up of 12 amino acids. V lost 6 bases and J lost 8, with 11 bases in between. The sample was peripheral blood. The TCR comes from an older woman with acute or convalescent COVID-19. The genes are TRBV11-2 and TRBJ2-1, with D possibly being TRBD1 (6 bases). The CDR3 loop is CASRRTGHEQFF. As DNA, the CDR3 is TGTGCCAGCAGGCGCACAGGGCATGAGCAGTTCTTC.